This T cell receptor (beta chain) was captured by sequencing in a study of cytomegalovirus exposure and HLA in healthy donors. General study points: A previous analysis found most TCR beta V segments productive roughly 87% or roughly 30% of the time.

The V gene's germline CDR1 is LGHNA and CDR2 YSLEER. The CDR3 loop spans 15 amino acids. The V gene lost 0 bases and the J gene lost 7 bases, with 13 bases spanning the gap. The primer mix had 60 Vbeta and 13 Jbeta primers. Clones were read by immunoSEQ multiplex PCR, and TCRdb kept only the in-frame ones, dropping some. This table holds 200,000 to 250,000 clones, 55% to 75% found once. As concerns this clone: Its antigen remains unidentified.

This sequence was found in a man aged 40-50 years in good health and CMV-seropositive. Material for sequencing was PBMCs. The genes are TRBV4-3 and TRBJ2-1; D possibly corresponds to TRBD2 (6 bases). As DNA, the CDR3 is TGCGCCAGCAGCCAAGAGGCGGGGCCGGGGAATGAGCAGTTCTTC. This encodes CASSQEAGPGNEQFF.